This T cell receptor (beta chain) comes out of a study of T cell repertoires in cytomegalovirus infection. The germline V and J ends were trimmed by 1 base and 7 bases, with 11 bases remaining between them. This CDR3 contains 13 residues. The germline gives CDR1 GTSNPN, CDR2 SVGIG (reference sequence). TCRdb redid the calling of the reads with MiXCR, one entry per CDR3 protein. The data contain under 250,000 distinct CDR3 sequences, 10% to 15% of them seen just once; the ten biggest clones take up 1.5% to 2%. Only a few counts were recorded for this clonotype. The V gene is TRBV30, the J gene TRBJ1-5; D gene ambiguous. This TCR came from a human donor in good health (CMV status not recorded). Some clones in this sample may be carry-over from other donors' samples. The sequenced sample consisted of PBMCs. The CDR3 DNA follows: TGTGCCTGGAGTGGGATCATCGGCCAGCCCCAGCATTTT. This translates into CAWSGIIGQPQHF.